This TCR beta chain was sequenced during a study of neurological immune-mediated disorders. A single record per CDR3 protein comes from TCRdb applying MiXCR to the 5' RACE reads. The table has approximately 43,000 distinct CDR3 sequences, around 2.5% seen once; the top ten hold 12%. This clonotype was counted ten times or more. The TCR originated in a young man with multiple sclerosis. The sample taken for sequencing was PBMCs.

The CDR3, as DNA: TGTGCCAGCAGCTCCCAGGGAGGGGTCTCCTACGAGCAGTACTTC. It specifies CASSSQGGVSYEQYF. J is TRBJ2-7 and V is TRBV7-9; TRBD2 agrees at 7 bases. Germline V gene sequence: CDR1 SEHNR, CDR2 FQNEAQ (reference sequence). The CDR3 extends over 15 amino acids. V trimming: 4 bases; J trimming: 0 bases; junction bases outside the gene matches: 6.